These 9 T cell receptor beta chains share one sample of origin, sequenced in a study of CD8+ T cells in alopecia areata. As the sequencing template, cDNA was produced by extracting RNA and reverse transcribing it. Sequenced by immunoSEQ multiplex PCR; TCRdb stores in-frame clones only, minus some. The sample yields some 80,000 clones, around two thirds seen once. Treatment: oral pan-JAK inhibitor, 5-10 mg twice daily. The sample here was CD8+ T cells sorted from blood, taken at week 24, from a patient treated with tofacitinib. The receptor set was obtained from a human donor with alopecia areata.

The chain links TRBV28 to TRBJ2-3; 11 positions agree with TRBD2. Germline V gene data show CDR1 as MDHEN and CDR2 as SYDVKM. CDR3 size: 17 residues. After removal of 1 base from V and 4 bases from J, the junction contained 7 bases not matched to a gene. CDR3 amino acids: CASSLFPGLAAPDTQYF. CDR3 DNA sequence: TGTGCCAGCAGTTTATTCCCGGGACTAGCGGCCCCAGATACGCAGTATTTT.

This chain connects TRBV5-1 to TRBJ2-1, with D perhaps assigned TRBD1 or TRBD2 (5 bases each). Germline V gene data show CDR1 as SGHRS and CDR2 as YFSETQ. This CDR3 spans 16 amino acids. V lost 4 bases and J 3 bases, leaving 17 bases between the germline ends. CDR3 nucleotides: TGCGCCAGCAGCGACCCAACTCGGGACCTCTACAATGAGCAGTTCTTC. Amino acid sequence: CASSDPTRDLYNEQFF.

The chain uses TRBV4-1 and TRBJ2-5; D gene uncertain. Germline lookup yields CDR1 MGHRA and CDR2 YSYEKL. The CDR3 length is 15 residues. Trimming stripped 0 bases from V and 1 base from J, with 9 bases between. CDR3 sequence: CASSQDERPQETQYF. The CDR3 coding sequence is TGCGCCAGCAGCCAAGATGAGCGACCCCAAGAGACCCAGTACTTC.

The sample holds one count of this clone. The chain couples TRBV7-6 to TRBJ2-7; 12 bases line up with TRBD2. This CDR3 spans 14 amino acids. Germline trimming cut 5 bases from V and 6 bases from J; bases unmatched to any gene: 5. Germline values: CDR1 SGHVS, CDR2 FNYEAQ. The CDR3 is CASSHTSGGPEQYF. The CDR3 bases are TGTGCCAGCAGCCATACTAGCGGGGGGCCCGAGCAGTACTTC.

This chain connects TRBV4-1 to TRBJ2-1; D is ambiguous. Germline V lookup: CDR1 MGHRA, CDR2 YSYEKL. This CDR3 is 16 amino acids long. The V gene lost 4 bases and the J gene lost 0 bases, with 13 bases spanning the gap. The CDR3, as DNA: TGCGCCAGCAGCCCCCCGACCCCTAGCTCCTACAATGAGCAGTTCTTC. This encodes CASSPPTPSSYNEQFF.

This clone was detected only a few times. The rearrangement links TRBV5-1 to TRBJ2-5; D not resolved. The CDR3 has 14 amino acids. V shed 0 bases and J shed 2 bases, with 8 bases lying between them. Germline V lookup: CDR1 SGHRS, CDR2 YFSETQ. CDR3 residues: CASSLVTPQETQYF. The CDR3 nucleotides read TGCGCCAGCAGCTTGGTAACTCCACAAGAGACCCAGTACTTC.

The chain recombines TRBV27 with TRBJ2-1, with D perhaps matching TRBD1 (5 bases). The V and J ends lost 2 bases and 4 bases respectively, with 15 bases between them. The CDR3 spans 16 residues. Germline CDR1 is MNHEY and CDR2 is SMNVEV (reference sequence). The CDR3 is CASSLKGPATYNEQFF. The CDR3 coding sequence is TGTGCCAGCAGTTTAAAGGGGCCCGCTACGTACAATGAGCAGTTCTTC.

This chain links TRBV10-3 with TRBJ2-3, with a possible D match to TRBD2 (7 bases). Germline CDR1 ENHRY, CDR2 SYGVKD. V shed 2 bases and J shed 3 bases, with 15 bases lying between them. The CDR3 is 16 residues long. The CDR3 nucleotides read TGTGCCATCAGTGAGATGGACGGGGGGCGGACAGATACGCAGTATTTT. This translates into CAISEMDGGRTDTQYF.

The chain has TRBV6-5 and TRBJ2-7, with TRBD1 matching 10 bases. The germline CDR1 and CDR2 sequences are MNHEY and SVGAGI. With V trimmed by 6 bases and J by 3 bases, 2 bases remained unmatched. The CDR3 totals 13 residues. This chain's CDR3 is CASRGQGLYEQYF. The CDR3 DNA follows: TGTGCCAGCAGGGGACAGGGGCTCTACGAGCAGTACTTC.